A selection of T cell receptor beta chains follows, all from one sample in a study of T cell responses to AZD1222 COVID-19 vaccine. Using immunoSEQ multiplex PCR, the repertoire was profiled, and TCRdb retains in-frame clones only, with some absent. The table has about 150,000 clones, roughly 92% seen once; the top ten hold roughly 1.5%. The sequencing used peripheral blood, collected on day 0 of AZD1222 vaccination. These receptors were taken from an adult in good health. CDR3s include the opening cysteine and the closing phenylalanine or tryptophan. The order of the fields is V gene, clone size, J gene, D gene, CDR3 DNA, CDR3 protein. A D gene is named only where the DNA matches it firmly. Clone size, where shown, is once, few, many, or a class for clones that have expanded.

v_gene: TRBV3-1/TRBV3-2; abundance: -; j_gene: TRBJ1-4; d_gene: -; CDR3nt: TGTGCCAGCTGCCGGGCCCCAAGGGAAAAACTGTTTTTT; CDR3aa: CASCRAPREKLFF
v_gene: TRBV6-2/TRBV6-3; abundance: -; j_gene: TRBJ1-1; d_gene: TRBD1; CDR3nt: TGTGCCAGCAGTTACCGGGACAGGGGGCGCGGGAGCACTGAAGCTTTCTTT; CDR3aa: CASSYRDRGRGSTEAFF
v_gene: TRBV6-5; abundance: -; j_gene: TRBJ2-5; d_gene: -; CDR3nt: TGTGCCAGCAACCCTCGAGGGGTGGAGACCCAGTACTTC; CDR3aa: CASNPRGVETQYF
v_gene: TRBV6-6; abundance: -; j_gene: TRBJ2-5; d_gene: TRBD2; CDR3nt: TGTGCCAGCAGGGCTAGCGGGGAAGAGACCCAGTACTTC; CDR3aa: CASRASGEETQYF
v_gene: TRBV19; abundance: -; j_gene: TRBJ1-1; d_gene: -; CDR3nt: TGTGCCAGTAGTAAATCGCTTAAATCGACAGCCTGGTGGGACACTGAAGCTTTCTTT; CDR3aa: CASSKSLKSTAWWDTEAFF
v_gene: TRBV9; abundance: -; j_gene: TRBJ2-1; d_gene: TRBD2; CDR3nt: TGTGCCAGCAGCCCTAAGACTAGCGGGAGCCCCCTCTACAATGAGCAGTTCTTC; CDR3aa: CASSPKTSGSPLYNEQFF
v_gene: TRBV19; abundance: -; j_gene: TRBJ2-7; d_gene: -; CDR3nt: TGTGCCAGTAGTAGGGGATGGCGGATAGACTCCTACGAGCAGTACTTC; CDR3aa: CASSRGWRIDSYEQYF
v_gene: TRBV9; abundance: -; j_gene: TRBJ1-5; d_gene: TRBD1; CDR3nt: TGTGCCAGCAGCGCGGACAGGGCATTTCAGCCCCAGCATTTT; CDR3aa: CASSADRAFQPQHF
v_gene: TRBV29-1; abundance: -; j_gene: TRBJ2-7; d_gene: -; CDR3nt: TGCAGCGGCGAAAGGGGGAACGAGCAGTACTTC; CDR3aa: CSGERGNEQYF
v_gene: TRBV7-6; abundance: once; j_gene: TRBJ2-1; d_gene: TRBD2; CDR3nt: TGTGCCAGCACCAAAACCCGGATAGCGGGAGCTGGAAATGAGCAGTTCTTC; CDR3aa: CASTKTRIAGAGNEQFF
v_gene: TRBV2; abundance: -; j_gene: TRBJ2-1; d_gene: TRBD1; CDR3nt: TGTGCCAGCAGTGAGGAACAGGGGAGATACAATGAGCAGTTCTTC; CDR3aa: CASSEEQGRYNEQFF
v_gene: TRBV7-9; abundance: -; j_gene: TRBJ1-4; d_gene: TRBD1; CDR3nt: TGTGCCAGCAGCACGGGACAGGGGGCGAATGAAAAACTGTTTTTT; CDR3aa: CASSTGQGANEKLFF